These 3 T cell receptor beta chains were all obtained from the same sample, sequenced in a study of blood T cell repertoires in COVID-19. Method: immunoSEQ multiplex PCR; TCRdb's copy keeps in-frame clones and lacks some. The sample shows roughly 260,000 clones, less than 85% of them seen only once. The source material was peripheral blood. Source of these receptors: a woman older than 75 with active or convalescent COVID-19.

The rearrangement uses TRBV19 and TRBJ1-3; 9 positions match TRBD1. There are 16 residues in the CDR3. CDR1 LNHDA and CDR2 SQIVND come from the germline V gene (reference sequence). V lost 6 bases, J lost 6 bases, and 12 bases stayed unmatched. The CDR3 loop reads CASRTGTGKSVNTIYF. CDR3 DNA sequence: TGTGCCAGTAGGACCGGGACAGGGAAAAGTGTAAACACCATATATTTT.

CDR3 in DNA: TGTGCCAGCGCACAGGGTAGACAAGAGACCCAGTACTTC. Protein: CASAQGRQETQYF. V gene TRBV19 combines with J gene TRBJ2-5; possibly TRBD1 for D (6 bases). Trimming left V 9 bases short and J 2 bases short, with 13 bases between. Germline CDR1 is LNHDA and CDR2 is SQIVND (reference sequence). The length of the CDR3 is 13 residues.

The chain recombines TRBV28 with TRBJ1-2; 9 bases agree with TRBD1. CDR1 is MDHEN and CDR2 is SYDVKM in the germline V gene. This CDR3 has 17 amino acids. The ends lost 8 bases at V and 5 bases at J; junction bases unmatched: 18. The CDR3 DNA reads TGTGCCAGCCGAGAGGAAACAGGGGGCTCGGATTCGTATGGCTACACCTTC. Protein sequence: CASREETGGSDSYGYTF.